The T cell receptor beta chain described here comes from a study of human T cells and chemical hapten exposure. The CDR3 has 15 residues. V lost 2 bases, J lost 2 bases, and 12 bases lay in between. CDR1 and CDR2 from the germline V gene are MNHEY and SMNVEV (reference sequence). This clonotype occurred many times. Time point: patch test 2, 6 weeks after DPC sensitization. Stated treatment: therapeutic diphenylcyclopropenone sensitization with weekly scalp DPC. Researchers sampled blood before each patch test went on. Patients had alopecia, were aged 18 to 70, and were not pregnant. TCRdb analysed the RACE reads with MiXCR anew, one entry per CDR3 protein. This table has roughly 380,000 distinct CDR3 sequences, about 6.3% appearing once.

The sample here was whole blood, taken in connection with sensitization to the hapten diphenylcyclopropenone (DPC). This chain uses TRBV27 with TRBJ1-2; weak D call: TRBD1 (5 bases). This sequence originates from a woman between 18 and 29 years old with alopecia areata. Some clones in this sample may be carry-over from other donors' samples. In DNA, the CDR3 is TGTGCCAGCAGTTTAGGCAGGGCCCTCAACTATGGCTACACCTTC. Translating it yields CASSLGRALNYGYTF.